The sequence of this T cell receptor (beta chain) was determined in a study of T cell responses to AZD1222 COVID-19 vaccine (dated by TCRdb to the early 2020s). At the level of the whole study: AZD1222 recipients with second doses at about 4 weeks or about 12 weeks were pooled, because spike-specific TCR depth and breadth did not differ between schedules. Enrollment into the trials was organized by age into subgroups of 18-55, 56-69 and 70-plus years, and those subgroups contained roughly 150, 30 and 60 TCR-sequenced participants, respectively. TCR sequencing was performed for about 240 trial participants, of whom 200 to 210 were given two doses of AZD1222 and some 26 were given two doses of MenACWY control vaccine. Overall results and qualifications from the work: Vaccine-associated CD4 TCRs spanned the whole spike protein, with dominant responses in regions 160-218 and 743-854. Epitopes outside the regions mutated in the B.1.351 and B.1.1.7 variants were reportedly recognized by nearly half of the unique spike-specific TCRs. Because no samples from the day 14 peak response were available, repertoires could be characterized only after the peak T cell response. Most participants were white British and females outnumbered males, and the authors suggested that clonal diversity may have been underestimated. Conclusions about previously exposed vaccinees are limited, since just five or six AZD1222 recipients were seropositive for SARS-CoV-2 at baseline. After two AZD1222 doses, spike-specific TCR breadth and depth were significantly higher than at day 0 and than in MenACWY recipients. The 56-69-year group was small, and its depth increase did not reach significance, likely because of low power.

Comment on this clone: Its antigen is not yet known. No base-level quality is on record; no much larger clone is a single base apart.

The sample's time point label, in plain terms: baseline before first vaccination. Samples from vaccinated people were obtained from the UK trials COV001 and COV002, which included a single-blind randomized controlled phase 2/3 trial of AZD1222 (ChAdOx1 nCoV-19) in healthy adults. For TCRbeta chain sequencing, PBMC samples from trial participants were taken at day 0 and at day 28 after the second dose. The junction shows trimming of 4 bases on V and 5 bases on J, and the gene matches do not reach 7 bases of it. In the germline V gene (reference sequence), CDR1 corresponds to LNHDA and CDR2 to SQIVND. The CDR3 holds 15 amino acids from the cysteine to the phenylalanine. CDR3 DNA only is kept here, 45 bases in frame from base 1. The CDR3 regions of human TCRbeta chains were analyzed by immunosequencing. The published analysis was carried out like this. TCRs in the repertoires were matched against a reference library of SARS-CoV-2-specific TCRs that had been generated with the MIRA antigen-specificity platform. Breadth was defined as the fraction of unique TCRs that were SARS-CoV-2-associated, and depth was defined as the fraction of total T cells that were SARS-CoV-2-associated. Using the MIRA data, every spike-specific TCR was mapped to the spike region that the TCR reacted to and assigned to either a CD4 or a CD8 class. Log10-transformed breadth and depth values were compared by one-way ANOVA with Sidak's multiple comparisons tests. In TCRdb, the immuneACCESS table is reduced to in-frame sequences with V and J assigned. These tables do not hold every clone; where another copy was compared, an unresolved V gene accounts for under half, and the others remain unexplained. V and J calls and clone size follow that table, whereas D and trimming were derived from the DNA. A total of 80,000 to 100,000 clones appear in this sample, approximately 91% of them only once. The top ten constitute about 5.8% of the sample.

This specimen was peripheral blood, taken on day 0 of AZD1222 vaccination. The chain was built from TRBV19 and TRBJ1-4, with 7 bases matching TRBD1. The receptor was isolated from an adult in good health. The encoded CDR3 is CASSTTGTQNEKLFF. The DNA sequence is given as TGTGCCAGTAGTACGACAGGGACGCAGAATGAAAAACTGTTTTTT.